This T cell receptor beta chain was found in a study of blood T cell repertoires in COVID-19. This table comes from immunoSEQ multiplex PCR, and its TCRdb copy is limited to in-frame clones, with some not included. The sample lists 160,000 or so clones, 80% seen once, with under 0.75% in the top ten. In germline, CDR1 is MNHGY, CDR2 SAAAGT. V was pared by 4 bases and J by 1 base, with 4 bases of the junction left unmatched. CDR3 size: 15 residues. Sequencing used peripheral blood. V and J are TRBV6-8 and TRBJ2-5, with 9 nucleotides matching TRBD1. This clonotype was obtained from a man aged 60 to 69 with acute or convalescent COVID-19. CDR3 amino acids: CASSSGTGSQETQYF. Written as DNA, the CDR3 is TGTGCCAGCAGTTCCGGGACAGGGTCCCAAGAGACCCAGTACTTC.